This T cell receptor (beta chain) originates from a study of prognosis after radiotherapy for stage I lung cancer. There are many counts of this clonotype. Amplification of TCR beta CDR3 from genomic DNA used two-round multiplex PCR. The use of primers specific to each TRBV and TRBJ gene characterized first-round PCR. Each CDR3 protein is one row after TCRdb ran MiXCR on the multiplex PCR reads. The table records some 60,000 distinct CDR3 sequences, around 27% of them present only once. The CDR3 is 13 amino acids. CDR1 is LGHNA, CDR2 YSLEER, per germline. The ends were cut back, 4 bases at V and 6 bases at J, with 9 bases in the middle.

This TCR was recovered from a donor over 45 with non-small cell lung cancer. Sequenced here: PBMCs, sampled before or after stereotactic body radiation therapy (not recorded which). The rearrangement joins TRBV4-3 to TRBJ2-2; possible D gene TRBD1, 6 bases. The CDR3: CASSLGQSGELFF. Here the CDR3 DNA reads TGCGCCAGCAGCCTCGGACAGTCCGGGGAGCTGTTTTTT.